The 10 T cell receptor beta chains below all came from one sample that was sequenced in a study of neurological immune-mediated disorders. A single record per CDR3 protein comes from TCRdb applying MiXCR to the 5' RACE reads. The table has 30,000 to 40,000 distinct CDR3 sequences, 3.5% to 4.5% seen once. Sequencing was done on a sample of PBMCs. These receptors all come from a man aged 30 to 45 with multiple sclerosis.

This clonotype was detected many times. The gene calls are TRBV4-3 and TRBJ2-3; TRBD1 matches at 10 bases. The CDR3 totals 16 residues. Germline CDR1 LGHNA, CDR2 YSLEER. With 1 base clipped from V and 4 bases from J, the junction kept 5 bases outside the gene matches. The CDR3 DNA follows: TGCGCCAGCAGCCAAGGTGGACAGGGGGGTTCAGATACGCAGTATTTT. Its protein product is CASSQGGQGGSDTQYF.

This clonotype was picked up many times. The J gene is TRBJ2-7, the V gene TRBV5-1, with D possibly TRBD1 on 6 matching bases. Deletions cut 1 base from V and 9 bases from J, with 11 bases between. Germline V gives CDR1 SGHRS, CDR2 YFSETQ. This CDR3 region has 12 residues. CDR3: CASSLIGGVQYF. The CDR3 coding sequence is TGCGCCAGCAGCTTGATAGGGGGTGTGCAGTACTTC.

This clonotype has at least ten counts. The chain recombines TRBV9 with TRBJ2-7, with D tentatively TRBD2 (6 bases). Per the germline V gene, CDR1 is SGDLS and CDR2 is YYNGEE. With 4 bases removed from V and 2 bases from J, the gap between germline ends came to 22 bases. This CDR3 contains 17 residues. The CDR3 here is CASSPGGGARLPYEQYF. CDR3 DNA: TGTGCCAGCAGCCCCGGAGGCGGGGCAAGATTACCCTACGAGCAGTACTTC.

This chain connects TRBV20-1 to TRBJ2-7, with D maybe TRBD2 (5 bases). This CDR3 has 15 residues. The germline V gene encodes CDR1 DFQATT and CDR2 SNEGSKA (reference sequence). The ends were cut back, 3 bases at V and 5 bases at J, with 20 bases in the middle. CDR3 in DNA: TGCAGTGCTAGTCTAGCCACTTCGATCAAGGACGAGCAGTACTTC. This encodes CSASLATSIKDEQYF.

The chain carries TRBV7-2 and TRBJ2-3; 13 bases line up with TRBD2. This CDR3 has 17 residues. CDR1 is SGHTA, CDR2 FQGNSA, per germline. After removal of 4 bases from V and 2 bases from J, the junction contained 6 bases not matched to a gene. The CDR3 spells CASSSTSGGAFTDTQYF. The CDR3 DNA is TGTGCCAGCAGCTCTACTAGCGGGGGGGCCTTCACAGATACGCAGTATTTT.

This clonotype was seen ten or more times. The CDR3 spells CASSLLGTPVGGYTF. The CDR3 DNA follows: TGCGCCAGCAGCCTCCTAGGGACGCCCGTGGGTGGCTACACCTTC. The chain employs TRBV5-1 and TRBJ1-2; weak D call: TRBD1 (5 bases). The CDR3 contains 15 residues. Germline V gene lookup returns CDR1 SGHRS and CDR2 YFSETQ. Trimming left V 4 bases short and J 7 bases short, with 20 bases between.

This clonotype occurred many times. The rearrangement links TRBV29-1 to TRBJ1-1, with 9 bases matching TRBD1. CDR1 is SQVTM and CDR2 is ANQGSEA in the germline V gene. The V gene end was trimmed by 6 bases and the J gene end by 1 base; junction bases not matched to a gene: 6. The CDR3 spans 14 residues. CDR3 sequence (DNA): TGCAGCGTGCGGGACAGGGCGAGGAACACTGAAGCTTTCTTT. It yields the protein CSVRDRARNTEAFF. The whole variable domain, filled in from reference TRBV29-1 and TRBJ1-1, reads SAVISQKPSRDICQRGTSLTIQCQVDSQVTMMFWYRQQPGQSLTLIATANQGSEATYESGFVIDKFPISRPNLTFSTLTVSNMSPEDSSIYLCSVRDRARNTEAFFGQGTRLTVV.

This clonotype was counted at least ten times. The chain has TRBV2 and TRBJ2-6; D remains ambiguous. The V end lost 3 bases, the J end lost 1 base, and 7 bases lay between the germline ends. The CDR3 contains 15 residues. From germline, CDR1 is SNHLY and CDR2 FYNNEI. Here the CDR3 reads CASSEFSSGANVLTF. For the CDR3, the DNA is TGTGCCAGCAGTGAGTTTAGTTCTGGGGCCAACGTCCTGACTTTC.

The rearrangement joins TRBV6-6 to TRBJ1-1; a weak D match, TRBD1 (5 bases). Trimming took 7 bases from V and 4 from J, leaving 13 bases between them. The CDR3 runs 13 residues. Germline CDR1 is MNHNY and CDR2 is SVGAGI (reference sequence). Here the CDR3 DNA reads TGTGCCAGCACCAGGGTGGGCGGCACTGAAGCTTTCTTT. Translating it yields CASTRVGGTEAFF.

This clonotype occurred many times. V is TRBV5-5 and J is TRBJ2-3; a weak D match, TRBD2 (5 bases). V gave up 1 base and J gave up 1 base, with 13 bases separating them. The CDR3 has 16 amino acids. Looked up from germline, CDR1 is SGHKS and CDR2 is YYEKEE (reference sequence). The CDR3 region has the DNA TGTGCCAGCAGCTTGACGGGGAGAGTTGGCACAGATACGCAGTATTTT. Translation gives CASSLTGRVGTDTQYF.